This TCR beta chain was identified during a study of cytomegalovirus exposure and HLA in healthy donors. V was clipped by 2 bases and J by 5 bases; unmatched bases: 8. The CDR3 is made up of 15 amino acids. The germline V gene encodes CDR1 MNHEY and CDR2 SVGAGI. Primers for the PCR totalled 60 Vbeta and 13 Jbeta. Produced via immunoSEQ multiplex PCR; TCRdb's table is partial and in-frame only. Of about 170,000 clones in the sample, roughly 80% were seen once. Sequenced: PBMCs. This chain uses TRBV6-5 with TRBJ1-1, with 7 bases matching TRBD1. The TCR comes from a woman between 18 and 29 years old in good health and CMV-seronegative. The CDR3: CASSYSRQGGTEAFF. CDR3 DNA sequence: TGTGCCAGCAGTTACAGTCGACAGGGTGGGACTGAAGCTTTCTTT.